What follows are 9 T cell receptor beta chains derived from one specimen sequenced in a study of blood T cell repertoires in COVID-19. Sequencing used immunoSEQ multiplex PCR; TCRdb keeps in-frame clones, though not all of them. This table holds about 380,000 clones, around 89% found once. Sequencing was done on a sample of PBMCs or T cells enriched from blood (not recorded which). These receptors all stem from a woman under 30 who had recovered from COVID-19.

The chain is built from TRBV7-3 and TRBJ2-3; TRBD1 aligns across 10 bases. Germline CDR1 and CDR2: SGHTA and FQGTGA. This CDR3 is built from 16 residues. Trimming removed 1 base from V and 6 bases from J; junction bases left unmatched: 7. The CDR3 region has the DNA TGTGCCAGCAGCTTAATGGGACAGGGGAGTTTGGATACGCAGTATTTT. It specifies CASSLMGQGSLDTQYF. Supplemented by reference TRBV7-3 and TRBJ2-3, the full variable domain reads GAGVSQTPSNKVTEKGKYVELRCDPISGHTALYWYRQSLGQGPEFLIYFQGTGAADDSGLPNDRFFAVRPEGSVSTLKIQRTERGDSAVYLCASSLMGQGSLDTQYFGPGTRLTVL.

The chain carries TRBV12-3 or TRBV12-4 and TRBJ1-2, with D possibly TRBD1 on 6 matching bases. Trimming stripped 5 bases from V and 4 bases from J, with 11 bases between. This CDR3 is built from 13 residues. As DNA, the CDR3 is TGTGCCAGCAGTCCCGGACAGACCTATGGCTACACCTTC. Translated, it gives CASSPGQTYGYTF.

This sequence joins TRBV28 and TRBJ1-1; D gene uncertain. Per the germline V gene, CDR1 is MDHEN and CDR2 is SYDVKM. The CDR3 runs 14 residues. V lost 6 bases and J 0 bases, leaving 11 bases between the germline ends. CDR3 sequence (DNA): TGTGCCAGCAGGGCCGGGTCTATGAACACTGAAGCTTTCTTT. It translates to CASRAGSMNTEAFF.

The chain employs TRBV5-1 and TRBJ1-2; 10 bases match TRBD1. V shed 4 bases, J shed 3 bases, and the junction held 12 bases outside the gene matches. Germline loops: CDR1 SGHRS, CDR2 YFSETQ. The CDR3 is 17 amino acids. CDR3 in DNA: TGCGCCAGCAGCCTTGACAGGGGGCAAGCTCGTGACTATGGCTACACCTTC. It encodes CASSLDRGQARDYGYTF. The full variable domain, in which reference TRBV5-1 and TRBJ1-2 provide the parts outside the CDR3, is KAGVTQTPRYLIKTRGQQVTLSCSPISGHRSVSWYQQTPGQGLQFLFEYFSETQRNKGNFPGRFSGRQFSNSRSEMNVSTLELGDSALYLCASSLDRGQARDYGYTFGSGTRLTVV.

The chain is built from TRBV2 and TRBJ2-7; 10 nucleotides agree with TRBD1. Germline V gene sequence: CDR1 SNHLY, CDR2 FYNNEI. The CDR3 extends over 12 amino acids. Trimming took 9 bases from V and 5 from J; bases not matched to a gene: 4. The CDR3 nucleotides are TGTGCCAGGAGACAGGGGGCGAACGAGCAGTACTTC. Translating gives CARRQGANEQYF.

V usage is TRBV27 and J usage is TRBJ1-2, with 11 bases aligning to TRBD1. Looked up from germline, CDR1 is MNHEY and CDR2 is SMNVEV (reference sequence). The CDR3 runs to 14 residues. The V and J ends lost 4 bases and 7 bases, in that order; junction bases with no gene match: 5. For the CDR3, the DNA is TGTGCCAGCAGTTACGGACAGGGGGCGAGTGGCTACACCTTC. Protein product: CASSYGQGASGYTF.

The V gene is TRBV5-6, the J gene TRBJ1-2; D not certain. The V end lost 0 bases, the J end lost 2 bases, and 8 bases lay between the germline ends. The CDR3 is 14 residues long. Germline CDR1 reads SGHDT; CDR2 reads YYEEEE. The CDR3 sequence: CASSLVDGNYGYTF. DNA for the CDR3: TGTGCCAGCAGCTTGGTCGACGGGAACTATGGCTACACCTTC.

This CDR3 is CASSNLRGAYNDNEQFF. Written as DNA, the CDR3 is TGTGCCAGCAGCAACTTACGGGGGGCATATAATGACAATGAGCAGTTCTTC. The chain recombines TRBV21-1 with TRBJ2-1; no check of the table's D call, TRBD2, against the DNA was made. TRBV21-1 is flagged as a pseudogene. The CDR3 runs to 17 residues.

The chain links TRBV6-5 to TRBJ1-4; D possibly corresponds to TRBD1 (5 bases). CDR1 is MNHEY and CDR2 is SVGAGI in the germline V gene. Trimming took off 2 bases at V and 5 bases at J, with 12 bases between the two ends. CDR3 length: 15 residues. The CDR3 sequence is CASSYQGSTNEKLFF. CDR3 nucleotides: TGTGCCAGCAGTTACCAGGGCAGTACCAATGAAAAACTGTTTTTT.